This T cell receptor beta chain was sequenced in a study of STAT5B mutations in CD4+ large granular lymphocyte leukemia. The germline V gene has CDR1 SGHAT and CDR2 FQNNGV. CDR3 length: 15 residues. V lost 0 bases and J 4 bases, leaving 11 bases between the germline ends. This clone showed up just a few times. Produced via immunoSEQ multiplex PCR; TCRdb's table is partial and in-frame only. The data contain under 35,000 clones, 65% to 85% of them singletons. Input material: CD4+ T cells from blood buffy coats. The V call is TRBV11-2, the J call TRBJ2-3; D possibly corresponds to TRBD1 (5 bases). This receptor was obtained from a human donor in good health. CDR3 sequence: CASSLEGAGADTQYF. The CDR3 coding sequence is TGTGCCAGCAGCTTAGAAGGGGCTGGCGCAGATACGCAGTATTTT.